These 6 T cell receptor beta chains were all obtained from the same sample, sequenced in a study of blood T cell repertoires in COVID-19. The protocol was immunoSEQ multiplex PCR, while the TCRdb copy is restricted to in-frame clones and leaves out a portion. The repertoire holds about 39,000 clones, with more than 80% as singletons. The specimen sequenced was peripheral blood. All receptors come from a man aged 55 to 70 with acute or convalescent COVID-19.

The chain combines TRBV6-5 with TRBJ2-3; D is uncertain. Germline lookup yields CDR1 MNHEY and CDR2 SVGAGI. V gave up 0 bases and J gave up 12 bases, with 16 bases separating them. The CDR3 has 14 amino acids. The CDR3 loop is CASSYSGSPRGQYF. CDR3 nucleotides: TGTGCCAGCAGTTACTCCGGCTCCCCACGCGGACAGTATTTT.

This clone was recorded only once. V and J are TRBV6-2 or TRBV6-3 and TRBJ2-5; 8 bases map to TRBD2. Germline V gives CDR1 MNHEY, CDR2 SVGEGT. The CDR3 covers 16 residues. V dropped 4 bases and J dropped 7; count of bases not matched to a gene: 14. The CDR3 coding sequence is TGTGCCAGCAGTTTAATTAGCGGGGTGGTAGGACGGACCCAGTACTTC. Translating gives CASSLISGVVGRTQYF.

V and J are TRBV3-1 (or the pseudogene TRBV3-2) and TRBJ2-7; 9 bases agree with TRBD2. V lost 8 bases and J lost 7; bases outside the gene matches: 12. CDR1 and CDR2 from the germline V gene are LGHDT and YNNKEL (reference sequence). This CDR3 spans 14 amino acids. The chain's CDR3 is CASRGAGGPGEQYF. CDR3 nucleotides: TGTGCCAGCCGGGGGGCGGGAGGGCCTGGTGAGCAGTACTTC.

This chain connects TRBV6-5 to TRBJ2-7; a weak D match, TRBD1 (6 bases). V was pared by 7 bases and J by 9 bases, with 19 bases between. Germline CDR1 MNHEY, CDR2 SVGAGI. The CDR3 spans 13 residues. CDR3: CASIPRGWERQYF. In nucleotides, the CDR3 is TGTGCCAGCATCCCCAGGGGTTGGGAGAGGCAGTACTTC.

This chain joins TRBV4-1 and TRBJ2-3; 8 bases map to TRBD2. The germline V gene encodes CDR1 MGHRA and CDR2 YSYEKL. The CDR3 has 16 residues. The trim removed 5 bases at V and 1 base at J, leaving 8 bases unmatched. This CDR3 is CASSKGSGSGTDTQYF. For the CDR3, the DNA is TGCGCCAGCAGCAAGGGGAGCGGGAGTGGCACAGATACGCAGTATTTT.

The chain links TRBV6-5 to TRBJ2-3, with D hard to call. This CDR3 contains 13 residues. V lost 6 bases and J lost 7, with 14 bases in between. Germline CDR1 is MNHEY and CDR2 is SVGAGI. The CDR3 sequence is CASSHNTKNTQYF. CDR3 DNA sequence: TGTGCCAGCAGCCATAACACAAAAAATACGCAGTATTTT.